This T cell receptor beta chain appears in the sequencing data of a study of regulatory T cells in long-lasting Graves disease (dated by TCRdb to 2020 to 2022). For the study in its entirety: In the newly diagnosed Graves' disease group, patients had been taking antithyroid drugs for less than 3 months. Patients with persistent Graves' disease were compared with patients with newly diagnosed Graves' disease using TCR sequencing and RNA sequencing of peripheral blood. The study was registered as a clinical trial and conducted in China. A total of around 35 samples underwent TCR sequencing: 13 from persistent and roughly 20 from newly diagnosed Graves' disease patients.

Overall study outcomes, separate from this receptor: More public clonotypes were shared among persistent patients (under 3,000) than among newly diagnosed patients (more than 950). The authors acknowledged the small sample size as a limitation that may reduce accuracy. TRBV28, TRBJ1-2 and TRBJ2-5 were preferentially used in persistent disease, while TRBV20-1 and TRBJ2-1 were favored in newly diagnosed disease. Persistent Graves' disease patients showed lower TCR Shannon entropy and fewer highly expanded clones than newly diagnosed patients, suggesting clonal expansion. Sequencing and analysis were restricted to the TCR beta chain. The study examined only peripheral blood because the primary lesion, thyroid tissue, could not be accessed.

The time point tag for this specimen amounts to: newly diagnosed GD, antithyroid drugs for less than 3 months. RNA was extracted from PBMCs in TRIzol for both TCR sequencing and RNA sequencing. Graves' disease was diagnosed according to American Thyroid Association guidelines. Recruitment of patients was carried out at an endocrinology department in Xi'an, China. Each patient gave around 9.2 milliliters of peripheral blood, collected in an EDTA anticoagulant tube. PBMCs were isolated by Ficoll Paque Plus density gradient separation without further T cell sorting. An Agilent 2100 Bioanalyzer and agarose gel were used to assess RNA quality, and a NanoDrop 2000 was used to measure RNA concentration. V lost 8 bases and J lost 0 bases; the stretch between them is 10 bases long. Looking up the germline V gene yields CDR1 KGHSH and CDR2 LQKENI. CDR3 length: 13 amino acids, cysteine to phenylalanine. This entry keeps only the CDR3 DNA: 39 bases, framed from base 1.

Libraries were constructed by multiplex PCR. Instrument on record: Illumina HiSeq 4000. TCR beta libraries were built with iRepertoire HTBI primers and Arm-PCR amplification of CDR3 regions. PCR products were gel purified before sequencing. On the study's bioinformatics: Across samples, about 63 TRBV and approximately 15 TRBJ segments were identified and used for gene usage analysis of CDR3 amino acid clonotypes. COPE and FqMerger were used to merge the filtered high-quality paired reads into contigs. Contigs were aligned with BLAST to IMGT TRBV, TRBD and TRBJ reference genes, and CDR3 was defined per IMGT. Any clonotype with a frequency above 0.1% was counted as a highly expanded clone. Shannon entropy was used to measure repertoire diversity, and the Gini coefficient was used to measure V-J evenness. Clonotypes shared by more than one individual were considered public. TCRdb reanalyzed the raw reads on its own, using fastp at Q25 for trimming and MiXCR for clone calling, and kept in-frame beta chains. Rows matching on CDR3 protein sequence are summarized as one entry with the most common DNA and genes. These V and J calls derive from TCRdb rather than the authors' analysis. Counted in this sample were around 450,000 distinct CDR3 sequences; 15% of them appeared once. Of the sample, about 8.2% falls within the top ten clones.

This clonotype appeared many times. Its antigen is still unknown. Per-base quality was not reported, and no clone a single base away is much larger than it. This same sample was also taken into another study, of T cells in Graves' hyperthyroidism and ophthalmopathy. As that second study puts it: Stable Graves' hyperthyroidism was defined as no progression to ophthalmopathy during 18 months of follow-up. Hyperthyroidism patients were newly diagnosed, with disease duration under 2 months, and aged 18 to 65 years. Patients with uncontrolled infections, other autoimmune diseases, pregnancy or lactation were excluded. Diagnoses were based on clinical symptoms, serum thyroxine and TRAb, thyroid ultrasound and orbital computed tomography. For the first round of RT-PCR on the TCR CDR3, the HTBI primer set was used together with the Qiagen OneStep RT-PCR kit. Most expanded thyroid clonotypes (frequency above 0.001) were also detected in blood, a finding suggesting that blood repertoires may reflect thyroid immune responses. In cross-validation, a model built on a 13 V-J signature told ophthalmopathy apart from stable hyperthyroidism with about 90% sensitivity and roughly 81% specificity, and in testing the same model reached 80%/75%. In validation, the model predicted progression to ophthalmopathy a median of about 5.9 months before onset, with approximately 70% sensitivity and more than 72% specificity. To identify distinguishing TCR V-J signatures, a discovery cohort of about 100 patients was used, comprising roughly 45 with Graves' ophthalmopathy and 55 to 65 with stable Graves' hyperthyroidism. An independent validation cohort of 18 to 20 hyperthyroidism patients and approximately 17 patients who later progressed to ophthalmopathy tested prospective prediction of ophthalmopathy. The 100 discovery patients were randomly split 7:3 into training and test sets. In addition, the study compared T-cell repertoires in thyroid tissue and in blood from 6 or 7 Graves' hyperthyroidism patients. Following sampling, methimazole starting at 30 mg daily was given to hyperthyroidism patients, and high-dose intravenous methylprednisolone was given to ophthalmopathy patients. A second multiplex PCR round built the libraries, followed by size selection and purification. Libraries were sequenced paired-end with 100 bp reads on an Illumina HiSeq2000. SOAPnuke was used to process the raw data, removing reads that contained adapters or uncalled bases, had a mean Phred below 15, or lacked an exact match to the constant primer or identifier. COPE v1.2.5 was used to merge high-quality paired reads, and clonotypes were defined as unique nucleotide sequences. Clonotypes were aligned to IMGT TRBV, TRBD and TRBJ reference segments using MiTCR v1.1. The analysis included only V-J combinations with a frequency above 0.0001, which together covered around 99% of the repertoires. A TCS score was defined as the ratio between F50 (clonal expansion) and ExV (chaos), using BLOSUM62-based TCRdist between CDR3 peptides within each V-J. Welch's t-statistics and random forest reduced around 520 V-J features to about 13, which were used in a naive Bayes classifier (R e1071). No statistical method was used to set the sample size in advance, and investigators knew the group allocation. According to the paper, TCR Vbeta CDR3 sequencing was carried out on 135 peripheral blood samples, which came from fewer than 50 ophthalmopathy, under 80 hyperthyroidism and 17 progressor patients.

The rearranged segments are TRBV18 and TRBJ1-1; no D gene is confidently identified. The TCR was taken from a middle-aged woman with Graves disease. Donor details come from another sample of the same person, matched by shared clones. Sequencing used peripheral blood mononuclear cells (PBMCs), obtained at new diagnosis, from a patient treated with antithyroid drugs. The base sequence is TGTGCCAGCAGCCCCGGGATGAACACTGAAGCTTTCTTT. The resulting protein is CASSPGMNTEAFF.